Below, 25 T cell receptor beta chains from the same sample are listed, as sequenced in a study of T cells in Graves' hyperthyroidism and ophthalmopathy. Amplified TCR beta CDR3 regions derived from RNA transcripts. Carried out on the TCR CDR3, a first-round RT-PCR used the HTBI primer set. Each CDR3 protein gets one entry after TCRdb re-called the multiplex PCR reads with MiXCR. The data show a few hundred thousand distinct CDR3 sequences, roughly 25% seen once. Sequencing input: blood. These receptors were taken from a man aged 50 to 59 with Graves' hyperthyroidism.

Many counts were recorded for this clonotype. CDR3 coding DNA: TGTGCCAGCAGCAATCAGCCGGAGTACACTGAAGCTTTCTTT. Protein: CASSNQPEYTEAFF. The rearrangement links TRBV3-1 to TRBJ1-1; D unresolved. The CDR3 contains 14 residues. V lost 5 bases and J 3 bases, leaving 13 bases between the germline ends. Germline CDR1 and CDR2: LGHDT and YNNKEL (reference sequence).

This clonotype was detected only a few times. The chain links TRBV20-1 to TRBJ2-7; D is unresolved. Germline CDR1 reads DFQATT; CDR2 reads SNEGSKA (reference sequence). V shed 0 bases and J shed 7 bases, with 13 bases lying between them. The CDR3 contains 13 residues. For the CDR3, the DNA is TGCAGTGCTAGAGATAGTCCCGAACCGGAGCAGTACTTC. Amino acid sequence: CSARDSPEPEQYF.

The chain recombines TRBV5-1 with TRBJ1-1; no clear D. The germline gives CDR1 SGHRS, CDR2 YFSETQ. With 1 base removed from V and 4 bases from J, the gap between germline ends came to 11 bases. This CDR3 has 14 amino acids. This chain's CDR3 is CASSLRGRGTEAFF. Written as DNA, the CDR3 is TGCGCCAGCAGCTTGAGAGGCAGAGGCACTGAAGCTTTCTTT.

This clonotype was observed at least ten times. The chain couples TRBV20-1 to TRBJ1-5; possible D gene TRBD1, 6 bases. The CDR3 is made up of 13 amino acids. V dropped 6 bases and J dropped 5 bases, with 14 bases sitting between them. Germline V lookup: CDR1 DFQATT, CDR2 SNEGSKA (reference sequence). This CDR3 reads CSAGRDIYQPQHF. CDR3 bases: TGCAGTGCAGGTCGGGACATATATCAGCCCCAGCATTTT.

The chain recombines TRBV11-2 with TRBJ2-1, with 10 bases fitting TRBD2. Germline lookup yields CDR1 SGHAT and CDR2 FQNNGV. V lost 5 bases to trimming and J lost 9 bases; unmatched junction nucleotides: 10. CDR3 size: 15 residues. The CDR3 bases are TGTGCCAGCAGCCAAGTATCTAGCGGGAGTATTGAGCAGTTCTTC. Encoded protein: CASSQVSSGSIEQFF.

This clonotype was seen ten or more times. The chain carries TRBV7-3 and TRBJ2-5, with 7 bases identical to TRBD2. Trimming at V came to 5 bases and at J to 1 base, leaving 4 bases not matched to a gene. Per the germline V gene, CDR1 is SGHTA and CDR2 is FQGTGA. This CDR3 contains 14 residues. The chain's CDR3 is CASSLSSGQETQYF. The CDR3 DNA follows: TGTGCCAGCAGCCTGTCTAGCGGCCAAGAGACCCAGTACTTC. Variable domain in full (rest from reference TRBV7-3 and TRBJ2-5): GAGVSQTPSNKVTEKGKYVELRCDPISGHTALYWYRQSLGQGPEFLIYFQGTGAADDSGLPNDRFFAVRPEGSVSTLKIQRTERGDSAVYLCASSLSSGQETQYFGPGTRLLVL.

This clonotype was counted only a few times. The V and J genes are TRBV24-1 and TRBJ2-1; 9 nucleotides align to TRBD2. This CDR3 has 16 amino acids. Per the germline V gene, CDR1 is KGHDR and CDR2 is SFDVKD. Unmatched junction bases numbered 8, after V lost 2 bases and J lost 7 bases. CDR3 nucleotides: TGTGCCACCAGTGATTGGGTAGCGGGAGCCTCTAATGAGCAGTTCTTC. This encodes CATSDWVAGASNEQFF.

V gene TRBV29-1 combines with J gene TRBJ2-3; TRBD1 is a possible D gene (6 bases). The CDR3 has 15 amino acids. V was pared by 5 bases and J by 6 bases, with 21 bases between. Germline V gene sequence: CDR1 SQVTM, CDR2 ANQGSEA. CDR3 protein: CSVKGQKRSADTQYF. Written as DNA, the CDR3 is TGCAGCGTTAAAGGACAGAAAAGGTCGGCGGATACGCAGTATTTT.

The chain employs TRBV12-3 or TRBV12-4 and TRBJ1-2; 10 positions agree with TRBD1. The CDR3 consists of 12 residues. V trimming: 6 bases; J trimming: 11 bases; junction bases outside the gene matches: 6. The CDR3 region has the DNA TGTGCCAGCAGCTGGACAGGGGGGGGTTACACCTTC. Translating gives CASSWTGGGYTF.

The rearrangement joins TRBV19 to TRBJ2-1, with unresolved D. Germline CDR1 is LNHDA and CDR2 is SQIVND (reference sequence). V gave up 4 bases and J gave up 2 bases, with 12 bases separating them. The CDR3 sequence is 15 residues long. In DNA form, the CDR3 reads TGTGCCAGTAGTAACTCCAGGTCCCCCTACAATGAGCAGTTCTTC. Encoded protein: CASSNSRSPYNEQFF.

V is TRBV4-1 and J is TRBJ2-7; perhaps TRBD1 as D (6 bases). Trimming stripped 0 bases from V and 2 bases from J, with 14 bases between. This CDR3 has 16 amino acids. Germline-derived CDR1 and CDR2 are MGHRA and YSYEKL. This CDR3 reads CASSQEGGAAPYEQYF. The DNA of the CDR3 is TGCGCCAGCAGCCAAGAAGGGGGAGCCGCTCCCTACGAGCAGTACTTC.

In its sample, this clonotype was seen many times. The V gene is TRBV7-3, the J gene TRBJ2-5; tentatively, D is TRBD2 (6 bases). This CDR3 is built from 13 residues. V lost 3 bases, J lost 4 bases, and 9 bases lay in between. The germline gives CDR1 SGHTA, CDR2 FQGTGA. CDR3 sequence: CASSFGSGETQYF. For the CDR3, the DNA is TGTGCCAGCAGCTTCGGGAGCGGAGAGACCCAGTACTTC.

This chain links TRBV20-1 with TRBJ2-1; 9 bases are a match to TRBD2. V was clipped by 0 bases and J by 9 bases; unmatched bases: 9. The length of the CDR3 is 15 residues. Per the germline V gene, CDR1 is DFQATT and CDR2 is SNEGSKA (reference sequence). CDR3 DNA sequence: TGCAGTGCTAGAGATCGGGCTAGCGGGATGGTTGAGCAGTTCTTC. Translation gives CSARDRASGMVEQFF.

Concerning this clonotype: Germline and junction disagree at one end, which may indicate a read error. This chain connects TRBV28 to TRBJ2-1; D ambiguous. The CDR3 runs to 14 residues. Germline CDR1 is MDHEN and CDR2 is SYDVKM. The CDR3 loop is CASRLQSSYNGQFF. CDR3 nucleotides: TGTGCCAGCAGGCTACAGAGCTCCTACAATGGGCAGTTCTTC.

This chain's CDR3 is CSASRSSGGANVLTF. DNA for the CDR3: TGCAGTGCTAGCCGCTCGTCCGGCGGGGCCAACGTCCTGACTTTC. V is TRBV20-1 and J is TRBJ2-6; no clear D. The CDR3 is made up of 15 amino acids. Germline CDR1 reads DFQATT; CDR2 reads SNEGSKA (reference sequence). V was clipped by 3 bases and J by 4 bases, with 13 bases between them.

The J gene is TRBJ2-1, the V gene TRBV28; 11 bases agree with TRBD2. Germline loops: CDR1 MDHEN, CDR2 SYDVKM. Germline trimming cut 6 bases from V and 12 bases from J; bases unmatched to any gene: 10. The length of the CDR3 is 14 residues. The CDR3 loop is CASRRGTSGRGQFF. For the CDR3, the DNA is TGTGCCAGCAGAAGGGGAACTAGCGGGAGAGGGCAGTTCTTC. Combining the CDR3 with reference TRBV28 and TRBJ2-1 gives the whole variable domain DVKVTQSSRYLVKRTGEKVFLECVQDMDHENMFWYRQDPGLGLRLIYFSYDVKMKEKGDIPEGYSVSREKKERFSLILESASTNQTSMYLCASRRGTSGRGQFFGPGTRLTVL.

V usage is TRBV11-1 and J usage is TRBJ1-5; tentative D call: TRBD1 (5 bases). V was clipped by 5 bases and J by 2 bases, with 16 bases between them. The CDR3 length is 16 residues. CDR1 and CDR2 from the germline V gene are SGHAT and FQDESV (reference sequence). CDR3 region: CASSPNAGGGNQPQHF. The CDR3 DNA reads TGTGCCAGCAGCCCTAATGCGGGGGGAGGCAATCAGCCCCAGCATTTT.

This clonotype was observed a handful of times. V usage is TRBV12-3 or TRBV12-4 and J usage is TRBJ2-5; TRBD1 might be the D (6 bases). V lost 3 bases, J lost 2 bases, and 16 bases lay in between. CDR3 length: 16 residues. In DNA form, the CDR3 reads TGTGCCAGCAGTTTGTATCGGGGAAGGGGGCAAGAGACCCAGTACTTC. Translation gives CASSLYRGRGQETQYF.

The gene calls are TRBV7-6 and TRBJ2-7, with 7 bases lining up with TRBD2. Unmatched junction bases numbered 9, after V lost 5 bases and J lost 2 bases. Germline V lookup: CDR1 SGHVS, CDR2 FNYEAQ. The CDR3 has 15 amino acids. CDR3 DNA: TGTGCCAGCAGCCCGGAGCCTAGCGGCACCTACGAGCAGTACTTC. Its translation: CASSPEPSGTYEQYF.

The CDR3 DNA follows: TGTGCCAGCAGTTACGGGACTAGGATCAATGAGCAGTTCTTC. Translating gives CASSYGTRINEQFF. V is TRBV6-6 and J is TRBJ2-1; TRBD2 matches 8 bases. V gave up 2 bases and J gave up 6 bases; unmatched junction bases: 3. The CDR3 length is 14 residues. CDR1 is MNHNY and CDR2 is SVGAGI in the germline V gene (reference sequence).

The chain carries TRBV6-1 and TRBJ2-3, with D maybe TRBD2 (5 bases). The CDR3 spans 15 residues. CDR1 and CDR2 from the germline V gene are MNHNS and SASEGT. V dropped 5 bases and J dropped 2 bases, with 14 bases sitting between them. CDR3 sequence (DNA): TGTGCCAGCAGTTATTCCGGGGTCCACACAGATACGCAGTATTTT. This sequence encodes CASSYSGVHTDTQYF.

This clonotype was recorded a few times. J is TRBJ2-1 and V is TRBV20-1; weak D call: TRBD2 (6 bases). The V gene's germline CDR1 is DFQATT and CDR2 SNEGSKA (reference sequence). Trimming took 6 bases from V and 8 from J, leaving 20 bases between them. CDR3 length: 14 amino acids. In nucleotides, the CDR3 is TGCAGTGCACCGCCGGGACTCGGAGGCGATGAGCAGTTCTTC. Translation: CSAPPGLGGDEQFF.

V and J are TRBV7-9 and TRBJ1-2; D gene unclear. CDR3 size: 14 residues. Germline-derived CDR1 and CDR2 are SEHNR and FQNEAQ (reference sequence). Between the trimmed V and J ends, which lost 2 bases and 7 bases, there was a span of 14 bases. DNA of the CDR3: TGTGCCAGCAGCTTATCTGACGCGGCGTTTGGCTACACCTTC. As protein: CASSLSDAAFGYTF.

This clonotype was recorded many times. V usage is TRBV6-1 and J usage is TRBJ1-2; D unresolved. Germline V CDR1 and CDR2: MNHNS, SASEGT. The CDR3 contains 12 residues. Trimming removed 8 bases from V and 8 bases from J, with 15 bases in between. The CDR3 here is CASSLAARGYTF. The CDR3 nucleotides are TGTGCCAGCTCTCTGGCGGCGCGAGGCTACACCTTC.

In its sample, this clonotype was seen many times. The chain is built from TRBV7-2 and TRBJ2-5; the match to TRBD2 covers 10 bases. This CDR3 has 16 amino acids. Trimming at V came to 5 bases and at J to 2 bases, leaving 8 bases not matched to a gene. CDR1 is SGHTA and CDR2 is FQGNSA in the germline V gene. CDR3 sequence: CASSPGTSATQETQYF. The CDR3 bases are TGTGCCAGCAGCCCTGGGACTAGCGCAACACAAGAGACCCAGTACTTC.